This T cell receptor beta chain appears in the sequencing data of a study of T cell changes during pregnancy in multiple sclerosis. The table came from immunoSEQ multiplex PCR; TCRdb's copy has only in-frame clones and leaves some out. The sample lists 30,000 to 45,000 clones, 92% occurring once. Germline loops: CDR1 SGHNT, CDR2 YYREEE (reference sequence). The V and J ends lost 0 bases and 3 bases, in that order; junction bases with no gene match: 2. The CDR3 is 16 amino acids. The rearrangement joins TRBV5-4 to TRBJ2-5; 13 nucleotides agree with TRBD2. The receptor's source is a female donor with multiple sclerosis, enrolled in a pregnancy study. The sequenced material came from PBMCs (not recorded whether the cells were cultured). The CDR3 reads CASSLAGTSGEETQYF. CDR3 nucleotide sequence: TGTGCCAGCAGCTTGGCCGGGACTAGCGGGGAAGAGACCCAGTACTTC.